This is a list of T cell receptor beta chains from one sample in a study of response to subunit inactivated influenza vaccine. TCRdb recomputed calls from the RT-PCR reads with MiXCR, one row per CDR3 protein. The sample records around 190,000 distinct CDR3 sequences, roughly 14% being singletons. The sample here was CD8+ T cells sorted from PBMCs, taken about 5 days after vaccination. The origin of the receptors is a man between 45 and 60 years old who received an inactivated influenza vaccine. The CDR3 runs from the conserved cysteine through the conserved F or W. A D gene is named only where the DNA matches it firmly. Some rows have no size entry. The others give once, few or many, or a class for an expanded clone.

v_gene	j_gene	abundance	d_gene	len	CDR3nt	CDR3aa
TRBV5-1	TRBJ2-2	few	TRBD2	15	TGCGCCAGCAGCTCCGACGCGGGGGTGGTCGGGGAGCTGTTTTTT	CASSSDAGVVGELFF
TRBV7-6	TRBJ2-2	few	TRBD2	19	TGTGCCAGCAGCTTAGACGGACTAGCGGGGGTTAGGAACACCGGGGAGCTGTTTTTT	CASSLDGLAGVRNTGELFF
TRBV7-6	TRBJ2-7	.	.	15	TGTGCCAGCAGCGTACGCCCATCTTTCTCCTACGAGCAGTACTTC	CASSVRPSFSYEQYF
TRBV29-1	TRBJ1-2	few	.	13	TGCAGCGTTGAGCAACTTCCCGGCTGGATCTACACCTTC	CSVEQLPGWIYTF
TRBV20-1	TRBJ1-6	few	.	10	TGCAGTGCCCGACTTTCACCCCTCCACTTT	CSARLSPLHF
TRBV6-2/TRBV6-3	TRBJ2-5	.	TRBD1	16	TGTGCCACCAAGGGACAGGGTTTGTCTCCCGGGGAGACCCAGTACTTC	CATKGQGLSPGETQYF
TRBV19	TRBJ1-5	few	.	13	TGTGCCAGTAGAAGGGAGGGAATCCAGCCCCAGCATTTT	CASRREGIQPQHF
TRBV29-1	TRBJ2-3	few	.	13	TGCAGCGTTACAGGACTTCGCACAGATACGCAGTATTTT	CSVTGLRTDTQYF
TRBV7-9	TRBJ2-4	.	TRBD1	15	TGTGCCAGCAGCCCACCAGGACAGGGAGAAAACATTCAGTACTTC	CASSPPGQGENIQYF
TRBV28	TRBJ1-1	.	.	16	TGTGCCAGCATTCTAACAGGGAGAATCGGAGACACTGAAGCTTTCTTT	CASILTGRIGDTEAFF
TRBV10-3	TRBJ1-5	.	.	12	TGTGCCATCAGAGGAGAGAATCAGCCCCAGCATTTT	CAIRGENQPQHF
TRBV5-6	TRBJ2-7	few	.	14	TGTGCCAGCAGCTCGATGGGCCACTCCTACGAGCAGTACTTC	CASSSMGHSYEQYF
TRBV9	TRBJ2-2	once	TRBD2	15	TGTGCCAGCAGCGCCTGGGAGGGTATGAACGGGGAGCTGTTTTTT	CASSAWEGMNGELFF
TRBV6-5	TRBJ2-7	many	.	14	TGTGCCAGCAGTTACTTAGGGGGCTCCTACGAGCAGTACTTC	CASSYLGGSYEQYF
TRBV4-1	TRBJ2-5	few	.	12	TGCGCCAGCAGCCAAGGGTCAGGGACCCAGTACTTC	CASSQGSGTQYF
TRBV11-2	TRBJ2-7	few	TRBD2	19	TGTGCCAGCAGCTTAAAGGCAGTGTGGACTAGCGGGGTCTCCTACGAGCAGTACTTC	CASSLKAVWTSGVSYEQYF
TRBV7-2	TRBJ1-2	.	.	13	TGTGCCAGCAGCTTAGAAGGGGCGCCTGGCTACACCTTC	CASSLEGAPGYTF
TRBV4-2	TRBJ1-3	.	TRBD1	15	TGTGCCAGCAGCCAAGAGGACCAGGGGGCATACACCATATATTTT	CASSQEDQGAYTIYF
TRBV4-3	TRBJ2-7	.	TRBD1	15	TGCGCCAGCAGCCAAGGGACAGGGCTCTCCTACGAGCAGTACTTC	CASSQGTGLSYEQYF
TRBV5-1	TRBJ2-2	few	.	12	TGCGCCAGCCAGGGGAGCACCGGGGAGCTGTTTTTT	CASQGSTGELFF
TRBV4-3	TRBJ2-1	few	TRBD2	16	TGCGCCAGCAGCCAGAACCGGGACTACCTCTACAATGAGCAGTTCTTC	CASSQNRDYLYNEQFF
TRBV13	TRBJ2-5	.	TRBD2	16	TGTGCCAGCAGCTCGCGACTAGCGGGAGTTCCGGAGACCCAGTACTTC	CASSSRLAGVPETQYF
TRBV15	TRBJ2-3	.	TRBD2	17	TGTGCCACCAGCAGGGGTTGGGGGGGGGACCCCACAGATACGCAGTATTTT	CATSRGWGGDPTDTQYF
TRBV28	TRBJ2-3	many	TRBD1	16	TGTGCCAGCAGCTTTATCGGGGGACAGGGGGTAGATACGCAGTATTTT	CASSFIGGQGVDTQYF
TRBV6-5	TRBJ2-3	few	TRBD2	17	TGTGCCAGCAGTTATTTCGGCGGGAGGGGTGCCTCAGATACGCAGTATTTT	CASSYFGGRGASDTQYF
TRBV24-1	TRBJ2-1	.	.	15	TGTGCCACCAGTGATACCCGGACAGCAAACAATGAGCAGTTCTTC	CATSDTRTANNEQFF
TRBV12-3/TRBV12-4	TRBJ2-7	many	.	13	TGTGCCAGCAGTTCCCATGGGCTCTACGAGCAGTACTTC	CASSSHGLYEQYF
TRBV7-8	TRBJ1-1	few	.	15	TGTGCCAGCAGCTTTGGACGGTTCATGAACACTGAAGCTTTCTTT	CASSFGRFMNTEAFF
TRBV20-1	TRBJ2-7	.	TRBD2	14	TGCAGTGCTATATCTAGCGGGGTCTCCTACGAGCAGTACTTC	CSAISSGVSYEQYF